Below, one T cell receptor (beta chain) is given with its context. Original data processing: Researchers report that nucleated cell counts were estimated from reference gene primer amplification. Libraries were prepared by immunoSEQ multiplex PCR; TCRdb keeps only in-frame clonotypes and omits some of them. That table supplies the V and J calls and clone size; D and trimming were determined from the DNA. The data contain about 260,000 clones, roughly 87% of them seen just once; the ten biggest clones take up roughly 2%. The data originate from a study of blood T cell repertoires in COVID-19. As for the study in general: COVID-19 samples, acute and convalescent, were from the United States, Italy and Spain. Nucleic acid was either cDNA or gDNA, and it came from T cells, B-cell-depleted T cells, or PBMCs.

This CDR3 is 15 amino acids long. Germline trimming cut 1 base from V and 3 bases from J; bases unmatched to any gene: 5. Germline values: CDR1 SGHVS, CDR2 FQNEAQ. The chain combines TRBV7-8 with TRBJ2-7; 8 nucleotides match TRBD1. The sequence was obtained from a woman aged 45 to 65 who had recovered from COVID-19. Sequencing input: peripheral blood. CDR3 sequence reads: CASSLGQGNFYEQYF. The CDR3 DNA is TGTGCCAGCAGCTTAGGACAGGGGAACTTCTACGAGCAGTACTTC.